This T cell receptor beta chain comes out of a study of cytomegalovirus exposure and HLA in healthy donors (dated by TCRdb to about 2017). Some background on the complete study: In an earlier analysis of approximately 500 of the donors, about 260 Gb of sequence data and some 100 million unique TCR beta sequences from roughly 180 million T cells were reported. Genome-wide SNP genotypes for about 65% of the roughly 700 donors were used in a later genetic analysis, which treated that subset as a discovery cohort. The study used immunosequencing to profile the T cell repertoires of several hundred subjects and linked those repertoires to cytomegalovirus serostatus. Roughly 5 DR-DQ haplotypes were handled as single units for association and clustering because linkage in the cohort was strong. The later analysis used no new phenotypic data to find candidate immune exposures, relying instead on TCR beta sequences and their occurrence across donors. A separate validation cohort of approximately 120 different subjects was used in addition to the approximately 700-subject first cohort. Every repertoire in the discovery cohort had been generated on one and the same sequencing platform. About 330 gigabases of sequencing data and around 80 million unique TCR sequences made up an early release that covered about 640 HLA-typed donors. The study combined high-throughput TCR immunosequencing, statistical association of individual TCRs with disease status, and machine learning to predict cytomegalovirus infection status. HLA typing covered class I and class II loci at four-digit resolution. An earlier analysis of approximately 640 of the donors applied high-throughput TCR beta sequencing to assess whether each TCR beta V gene segment acted as functional or pseudogenic. The study aimed to test whether signatures of past pathogen exposure could be identified by cataloging public T cell receptors. Of the 300 to 500 genotyped donors, 81% were placed in the genetic ancestry cluster associated with self-reported Caucasian donors. A later analysis re-examined previously published TCR beta repertoires from around 670 donors and added high-resolution HLA genotyping to investigate patterns of TCR occurrence. Typing coverage varied by locus: about 620-630 donors for A, B, C, DRB1 and DQB1; roughly 500 for DQA1; 606 for DPA1; about 450 for DPB1. Among around 400 genotyped donors of the cohort, an average of about 240,000 unique TCR beta nucleotide sequences were sequenced per donor, roughly 18% of them non-productive. Alongside the repertoire data, information on donor age, sex, ethnicity and CMV serostatus was compiled.

The library was prepared using the immunoSEQ multiplex PCR assay. A mixture of 60 forward primers for TCR Vbeta segments and 13 reverse primers for TCR Jbeta segments was used in the multiplex PCR. A multiplex PCR assay on genomic DNA amplified the CDR3 region of rearranged TCR beta genes. On the Illumina HiSeq System, the amplified TCR beta libraries were sequenced as 87-base-pair reads. In the source study's methods: A later analysis counted tens of millions of unique TCR beta chains across the 600 to 850 repertoires, and about 10 million of these chains were shared by at least two donors. A nearest-neighbor algorithm error-corrected the raw reads and collapsed the reads into unique sequences, merging closely related sequences to remove PCR and sequencing errors. CDR3 sequences were aligned to IMGT reference sequences to assign V, D and J gene segments. For a sequence to be retained, at least a six-nucleotide match to both a V gene segment and a J gene segment was required. Rearrangements were classified as productive when the CDR3 lacked stop codons and remained in frame with V and J, and all other rearrangements were classified as non-productive. Following IMGT convention, CDR3 was defined as the stretch from the second conserved V-encoded cysteine up to the conserved J-encoded phenylalanine. The earlier analysis of some 580 of the donors excluded any sequence lacking an unambiguous match to a single V gene segment. In an earlier analysis of roughly 600 of the donors, a V segment was called functional when productive rearrangements were above 56.7%, and segregating when the standard deviation between donors exceeded 5%. To diagnose cytomegalovirus status from the catalog of TCR beta chain sequences, a statistical classification framework was built. V and J gene assignment, in a later analysis, came from comparing TCR nucleotide sequences with IMGT/GENE-DB human TR gene sequences. The TCRdist pipeline was used in a later analysis to assign CDR3 sequences and most-parsimonious VDJ recombination scenarios. A later analysis defined each TCR beta chain by its CDR3 amino acid sequence plus V-gene family, and excluded reads lacking a unique V-gene family. As a way to deal with suspected cross-contamination and a sequencing artifact, a later analysis dropped 450 to 600 nucleotide sequences that were highly shared and had low generation probability. In a later analysis, a clonal expansion index for each public chain was calculated from normalized within-repertoire ranks of inferred template counts. In a later analysis, generation probabilities were computed with a VDJ recombination model fitted to out-of-frame rearrangements, and the resulting probabilities were checked against IGoR. A later analysis scored TCR-TCR, TCR-HLA and TCR-CMV co-occurrence with hypergeometric tests, applying a repertoire-size bias correction to TCR pairs. A later analysis estimated false discovery rates by permuting HLA or CMV assignments 20 times. In a later analysis, co-occurring TCRs were grouped using DBSCAN, with TCRdist sequence similarity added in when clustering inside HLA-allele-positive subsets. Repertoires with fewer than 30,000 or more than 120,000 public chains were left out of co-occurrence clustering, as were about 5 repertoires with anomalous nucleotide sharing. In TCRdb, the immuneACCESS table is reduced to in-frame sequences with V and J assigned. These tables do not hold every clone; where another copy was compared, an unresolved V gene accounts for under half, and the others remain unexplained. That table furnishes V, J and clone size, whereas the DNA furnished D and trimming. This sample holds tens of thousands of clones; around 68% were observed only once. In total, the top ten clones hold approximately 11% of the sample.

About this clone itself: Its antigen is currently not known. The record has no base qualities; no much larger clone is one base away.

The cohort was made up of 650 to 700 healthy bone marrow donors. At the time of sampling, all cohort members were nominally healthy, though unrecorded immune exposures were likely present. The donor tested CMV seronegative, placing the donor among the 350 to 400 seronegative members of the cohort. A peripheral blood sample was provided by each donor, and peripheral blood mononuclear cells were used for TCR beta sequencing. Genomic DNA extraction from the blood cell samples was performed with the Qiagen DNeasy Blood Extraction Kit. Study-level results and caveats: A few of the identified cytomegalovirus-associated TCR beta chains were confirmed in vitro to be specific for cytomegalovirus antigens. Because counts were too low, about 15 rarely observed V segments, including chromosome 9 orphons, were left out of the earlier analysis of approximately 580 of the donors. The cohort was sequenced for TCR beta chains only, and without alpha or paired-chain data the features that could be detected were limited. Most TCR sequences were seen in very few donors, while some public TCRs were found in many individuals. An association between a missense DCLRE1C variant and V-gene and J-gene trimming of TCR beta chains was found in a later genetic analysis and replicated in an independent cohort. In an earlier analysis of fewer than 750 of the donors, most TCR beta V segments were observed in productive rearrangements about 90% or about 30% of the time, broadly matching IMGT annotations. Sequencing depth was assumed to be roughly uniform across donors in the presence/absence analyses, though that assumption may not hold. The classifier was reported to diagnose cytomegalovirus status with high specificity and sensitivity in both the original and validation cohorts. The study gave a list of some 150 TCR beta chains associated with cytomegalovirus. Immune exposure information for the cohort was limited to CMV serostatus. In a later analysis, several top co-occurrence clusters were reported to appear linked to parvovirus B19, influenza, CMV and Epstein-Barr virus. Linkage disequilibrium might explain the correlated functional status among segregating V segments, but an unknown experimental factor could not be excluded. In a later analysis, HLA-associated TCR beta chains were found to be more clonally expanded and to have lower generation probabilities than equally common non-associated chains. HLA typing was unavailable for some donors at each locus, so association tests used only the typed subset. Specific HLA alleles were associated with 15,000 to 20,000 TCR beta sequences at a false discovery rate of 0.05 in a later analysis. A further reported finding was that TCR beta sequences accurately predicted the HLA-A and HLA-B alleles for most subjects in the first cohort. According to a later genetic analysis, donors in an Asian-associated ancestry cluster had fewer N-insertions in productive TCRs than the approximately 670-donor mean. Assigning TCR associations to individual alleles was difficult when HLA alleles, especially DR and DQ, strongly co-occurred. The authors suggested that the approach could potentially be extended to other disease states and immunological phenotypes. A later analysis found that TCR association rates varied across HLA loci, with DRB1 alleles showing the most associated TCRs and HLA-C alleles the fewest. The sequencing pipeline was judged likely to have produced a cluster of highly shared sequence variants as a technical artifact. A later analysis found that most CMV-associated TCR beta chains appeared HLA-restricted, with HLA associations seemingly driven largely by CMV exposure.

The source is a woman aged 25-40 years in good health and CMV-seronegative. The source material was PBMCs.

The DNA sequence follows: TGTGCCAGCAGTTTTAGCGGGGGAGCTAACACAGATACGCAGTATTTT. Its translation reads: CASSFSGGANTDTQYF. Recombination joined TRBV6-5 with TRBJ2-3; 9 bases in the middle match TRBD2. According to the germline V gene, CDR1 reads MNHEY and CDR2 reads SVGAGI. The CDR3, from cysteine to phenylalanine, totals 16 residues. CDR3 DNA is the only sequence kept; it has 48 bases, read in frame from the first base. Unmatched junction bases come to 7, with V trimmed by 4 bases and J by 2 bases.